Listed below are T cell receptor beta chains from one sample, sequenced in a study of T cells in Graves' hyperthyroidism and ophthalmopathy. MiXCR, applied by TCRdb to the multiplex PCR reads, yields one record per CDR3 protein. The table records hundreds of thousands of distinct CDR3 sequences, more than 12% of them present only once. The sequenced sample was blood. These TCRs come from a woman in her 30s with Graves' hyperthyroidism. Each CDR3 is given without its conserved first and last residue.

v_call	j_call	cdr3_aa
TRBV6-5	TRBJ2-7	ASSYQYRDRGPYEQY
TRBV11-2	TRBJ1-2	ASSLDRTGYGYT
TRBV30	TRBJ2-7	AWSGHRGDEQY
TRBV20-1	TRBJ2-7	SARDRTSGLPYEQY
TRBV10-1	TRBJ2-2	ASRKDRAGTGELF
TRBV7-2	TRBJ2-5	ASNRDWGEETQY
TRBV20-1	TRBJ2-1	SAFSDGYNEQF
TRBV9	TRBJ2-1	ASSVSRGSYNEQF
TRBV18	TRBJ2-3	ASSPPPVLAGDTQY
TRBV11-2	TRBJ2-1	ASSTLAGRGGYNEQF
TRBV29-1	TRBJ2-5	SGVTSSETQY
TRBV7-2	TRBJ1-2	ASTNLGTDPYGYT
TRBV27	TRBJ2-7	ASSLSPGGLDEQY
TRBV10-3	TRBJ2-7	AISESTGVRYEQY
TRBV7-8	TRBJ2-5	ASSFIRDPQETQY
TRBV18	TRBJ2-7	ASSPLGTIPNEQY
TRBV29-1	TRBJ2-1	SVEEGGGETYNEQF
TRBV7-9	TRBJ1-4	ASSLGLGRRTNEKLF
TRBV20-1	TRBJ2-7	SASPDTSYEQY
TRBV19	TRBJ1-2	ASSITGTGHYGYT
TRBV3-1	TRBJ1-1	ARSRGNTEAF
TRBV20-1	TRBJ2-1	SAADSEQF
TRBV30	TRBJ1-1	AWSGDVSTEAL
TRBV5-1	TRBJ2-7	ASKSSTYEQY
TRBV5-1	TRBJ2-1	ASTRETSGWNEQF
TRBV6-5	TRBJ1-1	ASSYSNTGNTEAF
TRBV19	TRBJ1-1	ARIARLDSLKTEAF